Below, 30 T cell receptor beta chains from the same sample are listed, as sequenced in a study of T-cell memory formation after mild COVID-19. Via MiXCR, TCRdb re-called the 5' RACE reads, giving one row per CDR3 protein. Seen here are 65,000 to 90,000 distinct CDR3 sequences, over 10% observed once, and the top ten hold about 40%. What was sequenced was PBMCs or a T cell subset sorted from them (not recorded which). The receptors here all came from a man aged 18 to 30 who had mild COVID-19 (a few samples of this study predate the infection). Cell type and time point are not known.

The chain employs TRBV7-6 and TRBJ2-7; the D gene is possibly TRBD1 (6 bases). The CDR3 has 14 amino acids. Trimming took off 5 bases at V and 0 bases at J, with 11 bases between the two ends. Looked up from germline, CDR1 is SGHVS and CDR2 is FNYEAQ. The CDR3 protein is CASSPKQGSYEQYF. The CDR3 nucleotides read TGTGCCAGCAGCCCCAAACAGGGCTCCTACGAGCAGTACTTC.

Many counts were recorded for this clonotype. The CDR3 nucleotides read TGTGCCAGCAGTTACGGGAGTAGCAGGGATACGCAGTATTTT. It yields the protein CASSYGSSRDTQYF. V usage is TRBV6-5 and J usage is TRBJ2-3; maybe TRBD2 (5 bases). Germline CDR1 is MNHEY and CDR2 is SVGAGI. The CDR3 contains 14 residues. Trimming took off 2 bases at V and 6 bases at J, with 12 bases between the two ends.

This clonotype turned up a few times. J is TRBJ1-2 and V is TRBV5-1; 7 bases are a match to TRBD1. The germline CDR1 and CDR2 sequences are SGHRS and YFSETQ. V trimming: 5 bases; J trimming: 6 bases; junction bases outside the gene matches: 13. This CDR3 has 15 residues. CDR3 in amino acids: CASRMTGMGSNGYTF. DNA of the CDR3: TGCGCCAGCAGGATGACAGGGATGGGGAGTAATGGCTACACCTTC.

This clonotype appeared once. The V and J genes are TRBV28 and TRBJ1-1; TRBD1 matches 8 bases. Germline V gives CDR1 MDHEN, CDR2 SYDVKM. The trim removed 6 bases at V and 5 bases at J, leaving 11 bases unmatched. CDR3 length: 15 amino acids. DNA of the CDR3: TGTGCCAGCAGGCCCTATGGACAGGGAAGGACTGAAGCTTTCTTT. As protein: CASRPYGQGRTEAFF.

This clonotype was detected only a few times. The chain links TRBV7-7 to TRBJ2-7; D could derive from TRBD1 or TRBD2 (6 bases each). V lost 3 bases and J 2 bases, leaving 14 bases between the germline ends. Germline V gene sequence: CDR1 SSHAT, CDR2 FNYEAQ (reference sequence). CDR3 length equals 15 residues. The CDR3 region has the DNA TGTGCCAGCAGCTTCGGCCAGGGGACTCCCTACGAGCAGTACTTC. Translated: CASSFGQGTPYEQYF.

This clonotype has ten or more counts. The V gene is TRBV29-1, the J gene TRBJ2-7, with D unclear. CDR1 SQVTM and CDR2 ANQGSEA come from the germline V gene. This CDR3 is built from 13 residues. V lost 6 bases and J 0 bases, leaving 12 bases between the germline ends. CDR3 region: CSVYTQSSYEQYF. Written as DNA, the CDR3 is TGCAGCGTCTACACACAGAGCTCCTACGAGCAGTACTTC.

The chain has TRBV5-6 and TRBJ2-7; D is unclear. Trimming left V 4 bases short and J 4 bases short, with 9 bases between. The CDR3 spans 12 residues. CDR1 and CDR2 (germline): SGHDT, YYEEEE. The CDR3 nucleotides read TGTGCCAGCAGCACCCCCCTTTACGAGCAGTACTTC. Translation: CASSTPLYEQYF.

This clonotype was observed a few times. The V call is TRBV4-2, the J call TRBJ1-1, with D possibly TRBD1 on 6 matching bases. The CDR3 totals 15 residues. The V and J ends lost 8 bases and 1 base respectively, with 17 bases between them. CDR1 and CDR2 (germline): LGHNA, YNFKEQ. For the CDR3, the DNA is TGTGCCAGCGGATTCAAGGGGGGAGGGAACACTGAAGCTTTCTTT. Amino acid sequence: CASGFKGGGNTEAFF.

The chain recombines TRBV20-1 with TRBJ2-3; D possibly corresponds to TRBD1 (5 bases). The CDR3 is made up of 12 amino acids. Between the trimmed V and J ends, which lost 6 bases and 9 bases, there was a span of 16 bases. Germline-derived CDR1 and CDR2 are DFQATT and SNEGSKA (reference sequence). This chain's CDR3 is CSARTRTRTQYF. CDR3 coding DNA: TGCAGTGCCAGAACGAGGACACGAACGCAGTATTTT.

The V gene is TRBV20-1, the J gene TRBJ1-2; D is undetermined. The V gene lost 0 bases and the J gene lost 6 bases, with 11 bases spanning the gap. The CDR3 is 13 amino acids. Germline-derived CDR1 and CDR2 are DFQATT and SNEGSKA (reference sequence). In DNA, the CDR3 is TGCAGTGCTAGAGACGGAACTTTACATGGCTACACCTTC. As protein: CSARDGTLHGYTF.

The chain carries TRBV7-3 and TRBJ2-2; 9 bases are shared with TRBD1. The CDR3 consists of 15 residues. Germline assignment: CDR1 SGHTA and CDR2 FQGTGA. V gave up 1 base and J gave up 5 bases; unmatched junction bases: 2. CDR3 nucleotide sequence: TGTGCCAGCAGCTTAAGGACAGGGGAGACCGGGGAGCTGTTTTTT. It codes for CASSLRTGETGELFF.

This clonotype was observed at least ten times. V is TRBV27 and J is TRBJ2-2; D gene unclear. V was shortened by 4 bases and J by 2 bases, with 2 bases between the two germline ends. The CDR3 consists of 12 residues. Germline V gene lookup returns CDR1 MNHEY and CDR2 SMNVEV (reference sequence). CDR3 loop: CASSSNTGELFF. The CDR3 DNA reads as TGTGCCAGCAGTTCTAACACCGGGGAGCTGTTTTTT.

The sample holds a few counts of this clonotype. In DNA, the CDR3 is TGTGCCAGCAGCGACCGACAGGGGAACACTGAAGCTTTCTTT. It encodes CASSDRQGNTEAFF. The V and J genes are TRBV7-9 and TRBJ1-1; 7 bases match TRBD1. The V gene end was trimmed by 5 bases and the J gene end by 1 base; junction bases not matched to a gene: 4. CDR1 is SEHNR, CDR2 FQNEAQ, per germline (reference sequence). The CDR3 is 14 residues long.

There are a few counts of this clonotype. CDR3 residues: CASSQDGDYTDTQYF. CDR3 sequence (DNA): TGTGCCAGCAGCCAAGATGGAGACTACACAGATACGCAGTATTTT. The rearrangement joins TRBV4-2 to TRBJ2-3; possible D gene TRBD2, 5 bases. The CDR3 is 15 amino acids. Germline-derived CDR1 and CDR2 are LGHNA and YNFKEQ. With 0 bases removed from V and 2 bases from J, the gap between germline ends came to 9 bases.

V is TRBV9 and J is TRBJ1-1; no definite D call. Germline CDR1 is SGDLS and CDR2 is YYNGEE. The CDR3 runs 13 residues. V lost 6 bases and J lost 1, with 10 bases in between. The CDR3 DNA is TGTGCCAGCACGCGGGCAGGGAACACTGAAGCTTTCTTT. Translating it yields CASTRAGNTEAFF.

This clonotype was counted ten times or more. This rearrangement joins TRBV20-1 to TRBJ2-7; either TRBD1 or TRBD2 may supply D (5 bases each). Germline lookup yields CDR1 DFQATT and CDR2 SNEGSKA (reference sequence). Trimming shortened V by 5 bases and J by 0 bases, and 17 bases separated the two germline ends. This CDR3 comprises 15 residues. The CDR3 region is CSAGGWDASSYEQYV. The DNA of the CDR3 is TGCAGTGCTGGTGGGTGGGACGCGAGCTCCTACGAGCAGTACGTC.

The sample holds a few counts of this clonotype. This rearrangement joins TRBV4-1 to TRBJ2-3; TRBD2 aligns across 8 bases. The CDR3 has 16 amino acids. Germline CDR1 reads MGHRA; CDR2 reads YSYEKL. J was trimmed by 0 bases and V by 1 base; bases with no gene match: 3. The CDR3 region has the DNA TGCGCCAGCAGCCAAGGGCCTAGCGGGAGCACAGATACGCAGTATTTT. Translation: CASSQGPSGSTDTQYF.

This CDR3 is CASSLASGAGELFF. In DNA, the CDR3 is TGTGCCAGCAGCTTGGCATCAGGGGCCGGGGAGCTGTTTTTT. The rearrangement links TRBV5-6 to TRBJ2-2; D may be TRBD1 (6 bases). Trimming stripped 0 bases from V and 6 bases from J, with 9 bases between. Germline lookup yields CDR1 SGHDT and CDR2 YYEEEE. The CDR3 runs to 14 residues.

J is TRBJ2-3 and V is TRBV4-2; no definite D call. The V end was cut by 5 bases, the J end by 6 bases, with 15 bases between. The CDR3 totals 14 residues. CDR1 is LGHNA, CDR2 YNFKEQ, per germline. The CDR3 region is CASSDNVVRDTQYF. The CDR3 DNA is TGTGCCAGCAGCGACAACGTCGTCCGGGATACGCAGTATTTT.

The chain has TRBV7-9 and TRBJ1-1; D unclear. Per the germline V gene, CDR1 is SEHNR and CDR2 is FQNEAQ (reference sequence). The V end lost 5 bases, the J end lost 5 bases, and 12 bases lay between the germline ends. This CDR3 spans 13 amino acids. The CDR3 protein is CASSGPGRTEAFF. Here the CDR3 DNA reads TGTGCCAGCAGCGGACCGGGTAGAACTGAAGCTTTCTTT.

This clonotype was counted only a few times. The chain is built from TRBV7-2 and TRBJ1-5, with TRBD1 matching over 8 bases. J gave up 4 bases and V 4 bases, and 0 bases lay outside the gene matches. Germline V gene lookup returns CDR1 SGHTA and CDR2 FQGNSA. The CDR3 extends over 13 amino acids. CDR3 sequence: CASSWTGNQPQHF. CDR3 DNA: TGTGCCAGCAGCTGGACAGGGAATCAGCCCCAGCATTTT.

This sequence joins TRBV4-1 and TRBJ2-1; maybe TRBD1 (6 bases). V was pared by 5 bases and J by 1 base, with 12 bases between. The CDR3 covers 15 residues. Germline values: CDR1 MGHRA, CDR2 YSYEKL. CDR3 DNA sequence: TGCGCCAGCAGCGGACGACAGGAGTCCTACAATGAGCAGTTCTTC. Encoded protein: CASSGRQESYNEQFF.

The V and J genes are TRBV14 and TRBJ1-1, with D perhaps matching TRBD1 (5 bases). CDR3 length equals 14 residues. The V end was cut by 0 bases, the J end by 7 bases, with 12 bases between. The V gene's germline CDR1 is SGHDN and CDR2 FVKESK. This CDR3 reads CASSQDRWGFEAFF. CDR3 coding DNA: TGTGCCAGCAGCCAAGATCGTTGGGGGTTTGAAGCTTTCTTT. Drawing the rest from reference TRBV14 and TRBJ1-1, the complete variable domain is EAGVTQFPSHSVIEKGQTVTLRCDPISGHDNLYWYRRVMGKEIKFLLHFVKESKQDESGMPNNRFLAERTGGTYSTLKVQPAELEDSGVYFCASSQDRWGFEAFFGQGTRLTVV.

The chain joins TRBV6-5 to TRBJ1-4; D gene uncertain. Looked up from germline, CDR1 is MNHEY and CDR2 is SVGAGI. V was cut by 0 bases and J by 0 bases, with 5 bases left in between. This CDR3 is 15 amino acids long. The CDR3 loop reads CASSYSASTNEKLFF. CDR3 DNA sequence: TGTGCCAGCAGTTACTCCGCCTCAACTAATGAAAAACTGTTTTTT.

The rearrangement joins TRBV20-1 to TRBJ2-3; a weak D match, TRBD1 (5 bases). The ends were cut back, 3 bases at V and 2 bases at J, with 15 bases in the middle. The CDR3 is 15 amino acids. Germline assignment: CDR1 DFQATT and CDR2 SNEGSKA (reference sequence). CDR3 in DNA: TGCAGTGCTAGTAAGGGGTTCGCCCCCACAGATACGCAGTATTTT. It yields the protein CSASKGFAPTDTQYF.

V gene TRBV13 combines with J gene TRBJ2-7, with TRBD1 matching over 7 bases. Germline trimming cut 6 bases from V and 4 bases from J; bases unmatched to any gene: 6. This CDR3 is built from 13 residues. Germline CDR1 PRHDT, CDR2 FYEKMQ (reference sequence). CDR3 loop: CASSSGQKYEQYF. CDR3 DNA sequence: TGTGCCAGCAGTTCGGGACAGAAGTACGAGCAGTACTTC.

The chain links TRBV12-3 or TRBV12-4 to TRBJ2-1, with D unclear. Trimming removed 6 bases at V and 0 bases at J, with 12 bases between. There are 15 residues in the CDR3. CDR3 bases: TGTGCCAGCAGAAAGACACCCCTCTCCTACAATGAGCAGTTCTTC. This sequence encodes CASRKTPLSYNEQFF.

V is TRBV7-9 and J is TRBJ1-1; 8 nucleotides match TRBD1. V shed 7 bases, J shed 1 base, and the junction held 5 bases outside the gene matches. The germline CDR1 and CDR2 sequences are SEHNR and FQNEAQ (reference sequence). The CDR3 runs to 14 residues. CDR3 sequence: CASTSGTGNTEAFF. For the CDR3, the DNA is TGTGCCAGCACCTCCGGGACAGGGAACACTGAAGCTTTCTTT.

This clonotype was recorded many times. This chain uses TRBV9 with TRBJ2-3; TRBD1 agrees at 11 bases. Germline lookup yields CDR1 SGDLS and CDR2 YYNGEE. The CDR3 runs to 14 residues. With V trimmed by 4 bases and J by 4 bases, 2 bases remained unmatched. The CDR3 DNA reads TGTGCCAGCAGCAGGACAGGGGGCTCAGATACGCAGTATTTT. Its protein is CASSRTGGSDTQYF.

This sequence joins TRBV7-9 and TRBJ2-3; D is ambiguous. This CDR3 is built from 14 residues. Deletions cut 1 base from V and 2 bases from J, with 7 bases between. Germline assignment: CDR1 SEHNR and CDR2 FQNEAQ (reference sequence). The CDR3 region is CASSLEQYTDTQYF. In nucleotides, the CDR3 is TGTGCCAGCAGCTTAGAACAGTACACAGATACGCAGTATTTT.